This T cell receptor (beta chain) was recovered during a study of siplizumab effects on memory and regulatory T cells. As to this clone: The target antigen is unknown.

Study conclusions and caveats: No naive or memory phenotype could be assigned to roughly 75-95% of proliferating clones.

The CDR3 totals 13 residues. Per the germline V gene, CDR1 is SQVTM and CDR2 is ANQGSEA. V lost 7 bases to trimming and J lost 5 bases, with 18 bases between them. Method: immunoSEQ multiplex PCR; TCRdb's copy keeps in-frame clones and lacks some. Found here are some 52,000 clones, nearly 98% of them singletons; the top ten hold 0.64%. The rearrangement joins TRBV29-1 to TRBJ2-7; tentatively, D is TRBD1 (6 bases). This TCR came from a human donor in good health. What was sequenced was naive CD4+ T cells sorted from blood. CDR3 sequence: CSGQAGARDEQYF. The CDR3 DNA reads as TGCAGCGGACAGGCTGGGGCACGCGACGAGCAGTACTTC.